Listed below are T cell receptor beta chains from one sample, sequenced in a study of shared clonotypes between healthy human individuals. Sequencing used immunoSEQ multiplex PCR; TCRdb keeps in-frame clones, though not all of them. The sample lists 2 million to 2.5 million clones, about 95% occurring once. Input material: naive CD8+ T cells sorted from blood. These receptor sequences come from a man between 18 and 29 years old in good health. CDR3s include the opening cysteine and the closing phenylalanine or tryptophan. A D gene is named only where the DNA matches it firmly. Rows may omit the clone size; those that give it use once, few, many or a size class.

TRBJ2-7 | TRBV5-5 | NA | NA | CASSLDPGKSYEQYF | TGTGCCAGCAGCTTGGACCCGGGCAAGTCCTACGAGCAGTACTTC
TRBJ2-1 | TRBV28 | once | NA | CASSFDSNNEQFF | TGTGCCAGCAGTTTCGACTCAAACAATGAGCAGTTCTTC
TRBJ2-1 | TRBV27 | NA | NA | CASSSRPDEQFF | TGTGCCAGCAGTTCCCGACCCGATGAGCAGTTCTTC
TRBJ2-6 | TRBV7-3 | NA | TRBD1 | CASSHQGQGRTSSGANVLTF | TGTGCCAGCAGTCATCAAGGACAGGGCCGAACCAGCTCTGGGGCCAACGTCCTGACTTTC
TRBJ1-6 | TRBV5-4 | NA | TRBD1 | CASSRAGDRVSYNSPLHF | TGTGCCAGCAGCCGCGCCGGGGACAGGGTTTCCTATAATTCACCCCTCCACTTT
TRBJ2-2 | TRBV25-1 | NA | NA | CASSFGGTGELFF | TGTGCCAGCAGTTTCGGGGGCACCGGGGAGCTGTTTTTT
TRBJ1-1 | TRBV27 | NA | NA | CASSLKATGTEAFF | TGTGCCAGCAGTTTAAAGGCCACCGGCACTGAAGCTTTCTTT
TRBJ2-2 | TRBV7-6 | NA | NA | CASSFYPSGGAGELFF | TGTGCCAGCAGCTTCTACCCGTCAGGGGGGGCCGGGGAGCTGTTTTTT
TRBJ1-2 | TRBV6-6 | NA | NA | CASSFSIGYTF | TGTGCCAGCAGTTTTTCTATCGGCTACACCTTC
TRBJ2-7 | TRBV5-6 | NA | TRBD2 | CASSLAASGISPPEQYF | TGTGCCAGCAGCTTGGCGGCTAGCGGGATATCTCCCCCCGAGCAGTACTTC
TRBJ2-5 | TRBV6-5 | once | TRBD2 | CASSYRTSGETQYF | TGTGCCAGCAGTTACAGGACTAGCGGCGAGACCCAGTACTTC
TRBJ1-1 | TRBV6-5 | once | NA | CASRQQGGATEAFF | TGTGCCAGCAGGCAACAGGGAGGAGCCACTGAAGCTTTCTTT
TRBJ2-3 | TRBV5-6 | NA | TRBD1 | CASSQGQDLTDTQYF | TGTGCCAGCAGCCAGGGACAGGACCTCACAGATACGCAGTATTTT
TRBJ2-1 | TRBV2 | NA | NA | CASSDDGSSYNEQFF | TGTGCCAGCAGTGATGACGGAAGCTCCTACAATGAGCAGTTCTTC
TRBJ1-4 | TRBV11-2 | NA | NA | CASSLGPTNEKLFF | TGTGCCAGCAGCTTAGGCCCAACTAATGAAAAACTGTTTTTT
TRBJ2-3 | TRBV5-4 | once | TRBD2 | CASSLGVSGRYTDTQYF | TGTGCCAGCAGCTTGGGTGTTAGCGGGAGGTACACAGATACGCAGTATTTT
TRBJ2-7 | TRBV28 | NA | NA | CASSLQVFYEQYF | TGTGCCAGCAGTTTACAGGTATTCTACGAGCAGTACTTC